Listed below are T cell receptor beta chains from one sample, sequenced in a study of CD8 T cells in ankylosing spondylitis. MiXCR, applied by TCRdb to the 5' RACE reads, yields one record per CDR3 protein. This sample carries more than 500,000 distinct CDR3 sequences, less than 6% of them seen once, and the ten largest clones take roughly 3.5%. Sequenced: blood, either unsorted or a sorted T cell fraction (not recorded which). These receptor sequences come from a male donor with ankylosing spondylitis. Each CDR3 is given with its conserved first and last residue. A D gene is named only where the DNA matches it firmly. The listing skips clone size in some rows; elsewhere it reads once, few, many or a size class.

V,J,size,D,DNA,CDR3
TRBV20-1,TRBJ2-1,NA,NA,TGCAGCTCGAGCCTGGGTCCGGGCTACAATGAGCAGTTCTTC,CSSSLGPGYNEQFF
TRBV5-1,TRBJ2-6,many,TRBD1,TGCGCCAGCAGCCCCATGGGTTTGACAGGGTGGACAGCCAACGTCCTGACTTTC,CASSPMGLTGWTANVLTF
TRBV19,TRBJ2-3,NA,TRBD2,TGTGCCACCGGGAGGTGGGCAGATACGCAGTATTTT,CATGRWADTQYF
TRBV24-1,TRBJ2-5,NA,NA,TGTGCCACCAGTGACCAGTACAAAGAGACCCAGTACTTC,CATSDQYKETQYF
TRBV5-4,TRBJ1-1,many,NA,TGTGCCAGCAGCACACCTCACCTGACAACTGAAGCTTTCTTT,CASSTPHLTTEAFF
TRBV12-3/TRBV12-4,TRBJ1-2,many,NA,TGTGCCAGCAGTCTGGGACTCCACCCTGGGGGCTACACCTTC,CASSLGLHPGGYTF
TRBV7-2,TRBJ1-2,many,NA,TGTGCCAGCAGCCAGGCGGGTGCCTATGGCTACACCTTC,CASSQAGAYGYTF
TRBV4-3,TRBJ2-5,many,TRBD2,TGCGCCAGCAGCCAAGTCCATCAACGGCGCGGGAGTGGGCAGACCCAGTACTTC,CASSQVHQRRGSGQTQYF
TRBV12-3/TRBV12-4,TRBJ2-4,many,NA,TGTGCCAGCAGTTTATTTCTGGGGGGAGCCAAAAACATTCAGTACTTC,CASSLFLGGAKNIQYF
TRBV7-8,TRBJ2-4,many,NA,TGTGCCAGCAGCTTAGATCGATTCAGGGAAGCCAAAAACATTCAGTACTTC,CASSLDRFREAKNIQYF
TRBV4-3,TRBJ2-7,NA,NA,TGCGCCAGCAGCCCCCCCCCGGACTACGAGCAGTACTTC,CASSPPPDYEQYF
TRBV4-1,TRBJ1-1,many,NA,TGCGCCACCCGACAGGCCTGGGGCACTGAAGCTTTCTTT,CATRQAWGTEAFF
TRBV20-1,TRBJ2-1,many,NA,TGCAGCCCTCCCCTAGGAAATGAGCAGTTCTTC,CSPPLGNEQFF
TRBV7-2,TRBJ2-7,NA,TRBD2,TGTGCCAGCAGCTTAGTCCGGGGAGGGGAGCAGTACTTC,CASSLVRGGEQYF
TRBV20-1,TRBJ1-6,many,NA,TGCAGTGCTAGAGTTCGTAGGACAGCACCCCTCCACTTT,CSARVRRTAPLHF
TRBV6-5,TRBJ2-1,many,NA,TGTGCCAGCAGCTTAGACCAGGTCCCCTACAATGAGCAGTTCTTC,CASSLDQVPYNEQFF
TRBV6-2/TRBV6-3,TRBJ1-2,many,NA,TGTGCCAGCAGCTCGACAGAATTCTATGGCTACACCTTC,CASSSTEFYGYTF
TRBV7-2,TRBJ2-7,many,TRBD2,TGTGCCAGCAGCGTGGGACTAGCGTACTCCTACGAGCAGTACTTC,CASSVGLAYSYEQYF
TRBV4-2,TRBJ1-1,many,NA,TGTGCCAGCAGCCAAGATCAGGCCCCCAATACTCGTACCGAAGCTTTCTTT,CASSQDQAPNTRTEAFF
TRBV5-6,TRBJ1-6,many,NA,TGTGCCAGCAGCTTGGAGGGGTTGAGGTCACCCCTCCACTTT,CASSLEGLRSPLHF
TRBV7-2,TRBJ2-2,many,NA,TGTGCCAGCAGCTCACAGCCCGTAGGAACCGGGGAGCTGTTTTTT,CASSSQPVGTGELFF
TRBV10-3,TRBJ2-7,many,NA,TGTGCCACTAGGACGGGATCCTACGAGCAGTACTTC,CATRTGSYEQYF
TRBV27,TRBJ2-5,many,NA,TGTGCCAGCAGTTTACAAGGACAAGAAACGTACCAAGAGACCCAGTACTTC,CASSLQGQETYQETQYF
TRBV7-2,TRBJ2-7,NA,TRBD1,TGTGCCAGCAGCTTCGACAGGGGAACGGCCGAGCAGTACTTC,CASSFDRGTAEQYF
TRBV7-9,TRBJ1-1,many,NA,TGTGCCAGCAGCTTTATTGAGCCTGAAGCTTTCTTT,CASSFIEPEAFF
TRBV6-1,TRBJ2-1,many,TRBD2,TGTGCCAGCAGACCACGCGGGAGAAGCGCCCGCAATGAGCAGTTCTTC,CASRPRGRSARNEQFF
TRBV21-1,TRBJ2-7,few,NA,TGTGCCAGCAACCGCAGTCGGGACCCACACGACGAGCAGTACTTC,CASNRSRDPHDEQYF
TRBV5-5,TRBJ1-4,NA,NA,TGTGCCAGCAGCTCCGGACGGTTTAATGAAAAACTGTTTTTT,CASSSGRFNEKLFF
TRBV5-1,TRBJ2-2,many,TRBD1,TGCGCCAGCAGACTACAGGGGGCAATCACCGGGGAGCTGTTTTTT,CASRLQGAITGELFF
TRBV5-5,TRBJ2-5,few,TRBD2,TGTGCCAGCAGCACCGGGCGGGAGGGGACCCAGTACTTC,CASSTGREGTQYF
TRBV11-2,TRBJ2-1,NA,TRBD2,TGTGCCAGCAGCACACCCCCCGGACTAGCGGGCTCAAGGGGGTACAATGAGCAGTTCTTC,CASSTPPGLAGSRGYNEQFF
TRBV6-5,TRBJ2-7,many,NA,TGTGCCAGCAGTTACTCCATGGGACTCCTCTACGAGCAGTACTTC,CASSYSMGLLYEQYF
TRBV4-3,TRBJ2-7,many,TRBD2,TGCGCCAGCAGCCAACTAGCGGGAGAACGCTACGAGCAGTACTTC,CASSQLAGERYEQYF
TRBV7-2,TRBJ1-1,few,TRBD1,TGTGCCAGCAGCCCCGGACAGGAGCTAATGGCTTTCTTT,CASSPGQELMAFF
TRBV7-9,TRBJ1-2,many,NA,TGTGCCAGCAGCCCCAGGACGCCGGTCTATGGCTACACCTTC,CASSPRTPVYGYTF
TRBV6-2/TRBV6-3,TRBJ1-5,many,NA,TGTGCCAGCAGCGGATCTACAGGGCCCAGCAATCAGCCCCAGCATTTT,CASSGSTGPSNQPQHF
TRBV20-1,TRBJ2-7,many,TRBD1,TGCAGTGCTATGCGTACAGGGGGCCTCGACCAGCAGTACTTC,CSAMRTGGLDQQYF
TRBV19,TRBJ1-5,NA,TRBD1,TGTGCCAGTAGTCTGTCCGACAGGGCCCTTAATCAGCCCCAGCATTTT,CASSLSDRALNQPQHF
TRBV10-3,TRBJ1-5,few,NA,TGTGCCATCAGTGAGTCTGGTTCAGGGTCGAGCAATAGCAATCAGCCCCAGCATTTT,CAISESGSGSSNSNQPQHF
TRBV18,TRBJ2-1,NA,NA,TGTGCCAGCTCACCACCGATTTCGGGTGCCCCCATGTTAGTCTTC,CASSPPISGAPMLVF
TRBV7-2,TRBJ1-5,NA,NA,TGTGCCAGCAGCTTAAAGGGCCTCGGGGATCAGCCCCAGCATTTT,CASSLKGLGDQPQHF
TRBV20-1,TRBJ2-3,many,NA,TGCAGTGCTAGAGCAGGGGGCACAGATACGCAGTATTTT,CSARAGGTDTQYF
TRBV27,TRBJ1-2,many,NA,TGTGCCAGCAGTCCCAGAGGCCCTGCGTTGGGGTTCGGTCTGGGCGGCTACACCTTC,CASSPRGPALGFGLGGYTF
TRBV7-9,TRBJ1-2,many,NA,TGTGCCAGCAGACCTTTGGACCCCTATGGCTACACCTTC,CASRPLDPYGYTF
TRBV7-9,TRBJ2-7,many,TRBD1,TGTGCCAGCAGCCGATTCGGGACAGGGGGGAACGAGCAGTACTTC,CASSRFGTGGNEQYF
TRBV11-2,TRBJ2-3,many,NA,TGTGCCAGCAGCACTAGGGGACCGGGAGTGACAGATACGCAGTATTTT,CASSTRGPGVTDTQYF
TRBV5-1,TRBJ2-2,many,TRBD1,TGCGCCAGCAGCCCCGGGACAGGGGGCCGCACCGGGGAGCTGTTTTTT,CASSPGTGGRTGELFF
TRBV5-1,TRBJ2-1,many,NA,TGCGCCAGCAGCTTAGCTGGTAATGAGCAGTTCTTC,CASSLAGNEQFF
TRBV6-1,TRBJ1-2,many,TRBD1,TGTGCCAGCAGTGAAGGAGCAGGGGGCGCTGACTATGGCTACACCTTC,CASSEGAGGADYGYTF
TRBV7-9,TRBJ2-4,many,NA,TGTGCCAGCAGCCCAACGGATTCGAACATTCAGTACTTC,CASSPTDSNIQYF
TRBV5-1,TRBJ2-3,many,NA,TGCGCCAGCAGCTTGCGGACACCGGACACAGATACGCAGTATTTT,CASSLRTPDTDTQYF